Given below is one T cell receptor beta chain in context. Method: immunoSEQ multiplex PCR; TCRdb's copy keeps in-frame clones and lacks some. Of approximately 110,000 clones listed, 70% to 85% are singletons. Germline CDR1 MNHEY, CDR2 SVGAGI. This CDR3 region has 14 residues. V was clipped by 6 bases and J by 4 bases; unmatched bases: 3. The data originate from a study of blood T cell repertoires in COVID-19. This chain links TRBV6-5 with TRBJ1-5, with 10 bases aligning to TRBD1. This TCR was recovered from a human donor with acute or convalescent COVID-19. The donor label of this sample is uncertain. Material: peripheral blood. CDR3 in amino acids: CASSGQGGNQPQHF. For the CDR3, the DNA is TGTGCCAGCAGCGGACAGGGGGGGAATCAGCCCCAGCATTTT.